A selection of T cell receptor beta chains follows, all from one sample in a study of cytomegalovirus exposure and HLA in healthy donors. Clones were sequenced by immunoSEQ multiplex PCR, and TCRdb holds only the in-frame ones, with some missing. This listing includes roughly 100,000 clones. The sample comprised PBMCs. All receptors derive from a woman aged 25 to 45 in good health and CMV-seronegative. Both conserved end residues are part of each CDR3. The D gene is left open where the match is weak.

V gene: TRBV28; J gene: TRBJ1-5; D gene: -; CDR3 length: 13; CDR3 DNA: TGTGCCAGCAGTTTAGCCAGGGGACAGCCCCAGCATTTT; CDR3 protein: CASSLARGQPQHF
V gene: TRBV6-5; J gene: TRBJ1-4; D gene: -; CDR3 length: 13; CDR3 DNA: TGTGCCAGCAGGGATAGCGGTAATGAAAAACTGTTTTTT; CDR3 protein: CASRDSGNEKLFF
V gene: TRBV5-5; J gene: TRBJ1-1; D gene: -; CDR3 length: 14; CDR3 DNA: TGTGCCAGCAGCTCGGCCACGGGGAACACTGAAGCTTTCTTT; CDR3 protein: CASSSATGNTEAFF
V gene: TRBV7-9; J gene: TRBJ2-5; D gene: -; CDR3 length: 14; CDR3 DNA: TGTGCCAGCAGCTTAGCGCTTGGGGCAGAGACCCAGTACTTC; CDR3 protein: CASSLALGAETQYF
V gene: TRBV28; J gene: TRBJ1-1; D gene: -; CDR3 length: 15; CDR3 DNA: TGTGCCAGCAGCCTCCGACAGGAAAAGAACACTGAAGCTTTCTTT; CDR3 protein: CASSLRQEKNTEAFF
V gene: TRBV11-3; J gene: TRBJ2-7; D gene: TRBD1; CDR3 length: 16; CDR3 DNA: TGTGCCAGCAGCTTAGCCTCGGGGACAGGGATGGACGAGCAGTACTTC; CDR3 protein: CASSLASGTGMDEQYF
V gene: TRBV7-2; J gene: TRBJ1-3; D gene: -; CDR3 length: 18; CDR3 DNA: TGTGCCAGCAGCTTGGCCTCCGTCCCTCGGGGGAGAGGAAACACCATATATTTT; CDR3 protein: CASSLASVPRGRGNTIYF
V gene: TRBV30; J gene: TRBJ1-1; D gene: -; CDR3 length: 13; CDR3 DNA: TGTGCCTGGATGAGAGGAAGGAACACTGAAGCTTTCTTT; CDR3 protein: CAWMRGRNTEAFF
V gene: TRBV19; J gene: TRBJ2-1; D gene: TRBD1; CDR3 length: 13; CDR3 DNA: TGTGCCAGTACAGGGGGCTTCTACAATGAGCAGTTCTTC; CDR3 protein: CASTGGFYNEQFF
V gene: TRBV19; J gene: TRBJ2-2; D gene: TRBD1; CDR3 length: 13; CDR3 DNA: TGTGCCAGTAGTCTAAGGGGGCCCGGGGAGCTGTTTTTT; CDR3 protein: CASSLRGPGELFF
V gene: TRBV19; J gene: TRBJ2-2; D gene: TRBD2; CDR3 length: 18; CDR3 DNA: TGTGCCAGTAGTCCACAACTAGCGGGAGGGTTCGACACCGGGGAGCTGTTTTTT; CDR3 protein: CASSPQLAGGFDTGELFF
V gene: TRBV29-1; J gene: TRBJ2-3; D gene: TRBD2; CDR3 length: 11; CDR3 DNA: TGCAGCGTTGAGGGAGGGGATACGCAGTATTTT; CDR3 protein: CSVEGGDTQYF
V gene: TRBV4-1; J gene: TRBJ2-5; D gene: TRBD2; CDR3 length: 16; CDR3 DNA: TGCGCCAGCAGCCCTAGGGGACTAGCGTCACGGGAGACCCAGTACTTC; CDR3 protein: CASSPRGLASRETQYF
V gene: TRBV13; J gene: TRBJ2-5; D gene: TRBD2; CDR3 length: 21; CDR3 DNA: TGTGCCAGCAGCCACAGGACTAGCGGGGAAGTGAGGGAAAGGCAGGTAGAGACCCAGTACTTC; CDR3 protein: CASSHRTSGEVRERQVETQYF
V gene: TRBV2; J gene: TRBJ2-7; D gene: -; CDR3 length: 15; CDR3 DNA: TGTGCCAGCAGTGACAGTGTCCCGCTTCTCGGGGAGCAGTACTTC; CDR3 protein: CASSDSVPLLGEQYF
V gene: TRBV7-8; J gene: TRBJ2-5; D gene: TRBD1; CDR3 length: 14; CDR3 DNA: TGTGCCAGCAGCTTGCCAGGGGGCTTCGAGACCCAGTACTTC; CDR3 protein: CASSLPGGFETQYF
V gene: TRBV27; J gene: TRBJ1-1; D gene: TRBD1; CDR3 length: 15; CDR3 DNA: TGTGCCAGCAGTTTAGTCGCCCAGGGGGTCACTGAAGCTTTCTTT; CDR3 protein: CASSLVAQGVTEAFF
V gene: TRBV4-2; J gene: TRBJ2-2; D gene: TRBD2; CDR3 length: 16; CDR3 DNA: TGTGCCAGCAGCCAAGTTCTAGCGGGGGGAACCGGGGAGCTGTTTTTT; CDR3 protein: CASSQVLAGGTGELFF
V gene: TRBV6-1; J gene: TRBJ1-5; D gene: -; CDR3 length: 11; CDR3 DNA: TGTGCCAGCGCCCGGGATCAGCCCCAGCATTTT; CDR3 protein: CASARDQPQHF
V gene: TRBV6-5; J gene: TRBJ1-1; D gene: -; CDR3 length: 15; CDR3 DNA: TGTGCCAGCAGTCTGCAGGCGGGGGGGGACACTGAAGCTTTCTTT; CDR3 protein: CASSLQAGGDTEAFF